This T cell receptor (beta chain) was captured in a study of T cells after yellow fever vaccination. Across the whole study: Those fractions that held only low numbers of cells were prepared using the SMART-Seq v4 Ultra Low Input RNA kit. Findings of the study overall: Abundant clonotypes from the bulk population could contaminate FACS-sorted repertoires.

The CDR3 totals 13 residues. CDR1 is LGHNA and CDR2 is YSLEER in the germline V gene. Trimming shortened V by 4 bases and J by 6 bases, and 12 bases separated the two germline ends. In its sample, this clonotype was seen a few times. Antigen: not known. A single record per CDR3 protein comes from TCRdb applying MiXCR to the 5' RACE reads. There are about 360,000 distinct CDR3 sequences in the sample; around 6.4% occur only once, and about 15% lies in the top ten. The clonotype originates from a man aged 30 to 39 who received the YFV17D yellow fever vaccine. Material: PBMCs, obtained 5 days after the yellow fever booster vaccination. This chain joins TRBV4-3 and TRBJ1-1; D remains ambiguous. CDR3 nucleotide sequence: TGCGCCAGCAGCCTCCGGGCAGGTGCTGAAGCTTTCTTT. Encoded protein: CASSLRAGAEAFF.